This section outlines one T cell receptor (beta chain) sequence together with its context. Its specificity is not known. In the naive CD8 group, cells lacked CD45RO and were positively selected for CCR7, so terminally differentiated effector memory CD45RA+ cells were left out. Clones were sequenced by immunoSEQ multiplex PCR, and TCRdb holds only the in-frame ones, with some missing. Among millions of clones listed, 85% to 95% were seen once. The data originate from a study of shared clonotypes between healthy human individuals. Findings of the study overall: Memory subsets generally showed smaller estimated richness than naive subsets did. The authors expected sequencing depth to affect clonotype sharing among donors.

Between the trimmed V and J ends, which lost 2 bases and 3 bases, there was a span of 17 bases. Germline V lookup: CDR1 SNHLY, CDR2 FYNNEI. The CDR3 is 16 residues long. The origin of this receptor is a young man in good health. The chain joins TRBV2 to TRBJ2-7; the D is unclear. Sequencing was performed on naive CD8+ T cells sorted from blood. The CDR3, as DNA: TGTGCCAGCAGTGAAAATCCCCGCTCTAACCTCTACGAGCAGTACTTC. Residues: CASSENPRSNLYEQYF.